A selection of T cell receptor beta chains follows, all from one sample in a study of blood T cells in healthy people across ages. In TCRdb, the 5' RACE reads were re-called with MiXCR into one record per CDR3 protein. In the table there are 1,800,000 or so distinct CDR3 sequences, about two fifths of which are singletons. What was sequenced was blood. These receptors were taken from a human donor in good health. Both conserved end residues are part of each CDR3. Each record gives: V gene, clone size, J gene, D gene, CDR3 protein, CDR3 DNA. The D gene is left open where the match is weak. The size entry is marked missing in some rows and otherwise reads once, few, many or a size class.

V: TRBV20-1
size: -
J: TRBJ1-1
D: -
CDR3: CSAIRGLTEAFF
DNA: TGCAGTGCTATTCGGGGTCTGACTGAAGCTTTCTTT

V: TRBV7-2
size: -
J: TRBJ1-6
D: -
CDR3: CASSLLSGRGGSPLHF
DNA: TGTGCCAGCAGCTTATTGTCTGGAAGGGGGGGATCACCCCTCCACTTT

V: TRBV25-1
size: few
J: TRBJ2-3
D: TRBD2
CDR3: CASSEYGSGGLDTQYF
DNA: TGTGCCAGCAGTGAATACGGTAGCGGGGGTTTAGATACGCAGTATTTT

V: TRBV4-3
size: -
J: TRBJ1-2
D: -
CDR3: CASSQVGLGGYTF
DNA: TGCGCCAGCAGCCAAGTGGGGTTGGGGGGCTACACCTTC

V: TRBV12-3/TRBV12-4
size: -
J: TRBJ2-7
D: -
CDR3: CASSTGGGSYEQYF
DNA: TGTGCCAGCAGTACAGGTGGCGGCTCCTACGAGCAGTACTTC

V: TRBV6-1
size: -
J: TRBJ1-4
D: TRBD1
CDR3: CASSEIGGFEKLFF
DNA: TGTGCCAGCAGTGAGATAGGGGGCTTCGAAAAACTGTTTTTT

V: TRBV7-2
size: once
J: TRBJ2-5
D: -
CDR3: CVSSLTGLETQYF
DNA: TGTGTCAGCAGCTTAACTGGGTTAGAGACCCAGTACTTC

V: TRBV7-9
size: few
J: TRBJ2-5
D: -
CDR3: CASSLADRWETQYF
DNA: TGTGCCAGCAGCTTAGCTGACAGGTGGGAGACCCAGTACTTC

V: TRBV18
size: -
J: TRBJ2-1
D: TRBD2
CDR3: CASSPVAGGYNEQFF
DNA: TGTGCCAGCTCACCAGTAGCGGGGGGATACAATGAGCAGTTCTTC

V: TRBV7-6
size: -
J: TRBJ2-7
D: -
CDR3: CASSLSHASSYEQYF
DNA: TGTGCCAGCAGCTTGTCCCATGCGAGCTCCTACGAGCAGTACTTC